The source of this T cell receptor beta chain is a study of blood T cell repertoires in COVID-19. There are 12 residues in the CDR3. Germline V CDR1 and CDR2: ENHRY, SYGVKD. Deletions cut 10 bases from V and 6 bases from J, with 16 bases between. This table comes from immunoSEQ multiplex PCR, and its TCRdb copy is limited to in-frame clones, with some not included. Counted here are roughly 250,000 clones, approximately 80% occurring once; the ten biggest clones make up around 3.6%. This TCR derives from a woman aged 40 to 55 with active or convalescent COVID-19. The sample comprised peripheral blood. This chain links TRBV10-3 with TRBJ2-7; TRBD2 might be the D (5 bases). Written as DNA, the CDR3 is TGTGCCACCGGGATGGCGCAGACCGAGCAGTACGTC. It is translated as CATGMAQTEQYV.